These 32 T cell receptor beta chains came from one sample sequenced in a study of shared clonotypes between healthy human individuals. Profiled with immunoSEQ multiplex PCR; TCRdb holds only in-frame clones, not every one. The table records about 580,000 clones, 98% of them present only once. The naive CD8 fraction comprised CD45RO-negative cells positively selected for CCR7 and excluded terminally differentiated effector memory CD45RA+ cells. Material for sequencing was naive CD8+ T cells sorted from blood. Receptors originate from a man aged 25 to 40 in good health.

This chain uses TRBV2 with TRBJ2-7, with 7 bases aligning to TRBD2. Germline CDR1 is SNHLY and CDR2 is FYNNEI. With V trimmed by 3 bases and J by 2 bases, 7 bases remained unmatched. There are 15 residues in the CDR3. CDR3 loop: CASSDGGRAAYEQYF. The CDR3, as DNA: TGTGCCAGCAGTGATGGAGGGAGGGCCGCCTACGAGCAGTACTTC. Full variable domain (remainder filled in from reference TRBV2 and TRBJ2-7): EPEVTQTPSHQVTQMGQEVILRCVPISNHLYFYWYRQILGQKVEFLVSFYNNEISEKSEIFDDQFSVERPDGSNFTLKIRSTKLEDSAMYFCASSDGGRAAYEQYFGPGTRLTVT.

The chain has TRBV11-2 and TRBJ2-1; D uncertain. CDR1 is SGHAT and CDR2 is FQNNGV in the germline V gene. Trimming left V 0 bases short and J 4 bases short, with 10 bases between. The length of the CDR3 is 15 residues. Here the CDR3 DNA reads TGTGCCAGCAGCTTAGAATTTTCGGCATACAATGAGCAGTTCTTC. It translates to CASSLEFSAYNEQFF.

The J gene is TRBJ2-7, the V gene TRBV11-2; D may correspond to TRBD1 or TRBD2 (6 bases each). V lost 0 bases to trimming and J lost 2 bases, with 17 bases between them. This CDR3 is 17 amino acids long. CDR1 and CDR2 (germline): SGHAT, FQNNGV. CDR3 nucleotide sequence: TGTGCCAGCAGCTTAGATCAAGGGGGGCTAGCTACCTACGAGCAGTACTTC. As protein: CASSLDQGGLATYEQYF. The complete variable domain, with remaining parts taken from reference TRBV11-2 and TRBJ2-7, reads EAGVAQSPRYKIIEKRQSVAFWCNPISGHATLYWYQQILGQGPKLLIQFQNNGVVDDSQLPKDRFSAERLKGVDSTLKIQPAKLEDSAVYLCASSLDQGGLATYEQYFGPGTRLTVT.

This clone was counted a single time. The J gene is TRBJ2-7, the V gene TRBV7-9; 9 nucleotides line up with TRBD2. The ends lost 2 bases at V and 3 bases at J; junction bases unmatched: 5. This CDR3 contains 15 residues. Per the germline V gene, CDR1 is SEHNR and CDR2 is FQNEAQ (reference sequence). CDR3 region: CASSLMTSGGYEQYF. The CDR3 region has the DNA TGTGCCAGCAGCTTAATGACTAGCGGTGGCTACGAGCAGTACTTC.

J is TRBJ2-1 and V is TRBV27; tentatively, D is TRBD1 (6 bases). V gave up 2 bases and J gave up 3 bases, with 8 bases separating them. This CDR3 spans 14 amino acids. Germline V gives CDR1 MNHEY, CDR2 SMNVEV (reference sequence). The chain's CDR3 is CASSLGQFYNEQFF. CDR3 bases: TGTGCCAGCAGTTTAGGACAGTTCTACAATGAGCAGTTCTTC.

V is TRBV19 and J is TRBJ1-1, with TRBD1 matching over 8 bases. Losses at the gene ends were 1 base for V and 0 bases for J; bases not matched to a gene: 1. This CDR3 is built from 15 residues. The germline V gene encodes CDR1 LNHDA and CDR2 SQIVND (reference sequence). CDR3 DNA sequence: TGTGCCAGTAGTATAGCCAGGGGGCTGAACACTGAAGCTTTCTTT. Translating gives CASSIARGLNTEAFF.

The rearrangement joins TRBV4-3 to TRBJ2-3; D call uncertain. The germline V gene has CDR1 LGHNA and CDR2 YSLEER. The CDR3 consists of 12 residues. Trimming took off 1 base at V and 2 bases at J, with 1 base between the two ends. CDR3 amino acids: CASSQVTDTQYF. CDR3 DNA sequence: TGCGCCAGCAGCCAAGTCACAGATACGCAGTATTTT.

The V and J genes are TRBV15 and TRBJ2-5; a possible D gene is TRBD2 (5 bases). CDR1 is LNHNV and CDR2 is YYDKDF in the germline V gene (reference sequence). V was cut by 6 bases and J by 3 bases, with 14 bases left in between. The CDR3 contains 14 residues. As DNA, the CDR3 is TGTGCCACCAGTCCCAGGAATAGCGAAGAGACCCAGTACTTC. It is translated as CATSPRNSEETQYF.

The chain recombines TRBV6-1 with TRBJ2-2; 7 bases align to TRBD2. The CDR3 length is 14 residues. V lost 10 bases and J lost 4; bases outside the gene matches: 9. Germline V gene data show CDR1 as MNHNS and CDR2 as SASEGT. This CDR3 is CATTGAGVTGELFF. The CDR3 DNA is TGTGCCACTACCGGGGCGGGGGTCACCGGGGAGCTGTTTTTT.

The rearrangement links TRBV11-2 to TRBJ2-1; D unresolved. V was cut by 8 bases and J by 6 bases, with 20 bases left in between. Germline V gene lookup returns CDR1 SGHAT and CDR2 FQNNGV. The CDR3 is made up of 15 amino acids. The CDR3 coding sequence is TGTGCCAGCGAGAACGGAGCCCGAGGCGGCAATGAGCAGTTCTTC. Translating it yields CASENGARGGNEQFF.

In regard to this clone: A read error may produce the germline difference seen at one junction end. The rearrangement uses TRBV7-7 and TRBJ2-1; maybe TRBD2 (5 bases). The germline gives CDR1 SSHAT, CDR2 FNYEAQ (reference sequence). This CDR3 comprises 14 residues. This chain's CDR3 is CASSLAPGSNEQFF. The CDR3 DNA reads as TGTGCTAGCAGCTTAGCGCCGGGGTCCAATGAGCAGTTCTTC.

The chain employs TRBV7-9 and TRBJ2-3; TRBD1 might be the D (6 bases). The V gene's germline CDR1 is SEHNR and CDR2 FQNEAQ (reference sequence). Trimming cost V 8 bases and J 5 bases, with 17 bases left between them. The CDR3 is 14 amino acids. The CDR3 sequence: CASGSGQGQDTQYF. In nucleotides, the CDR3 is TGTGCCAGCGGATCCGGGCAGGGGCAAGATACGCAGTATTTT.

J is TRBJ2-3 and V is TRBV6-1, with a tentative D call TRBD1 (6 bases). The CDR3 length is 16 residues. Germline V gene sequence: CDR1 MNHNS, CDR2 SASEGT. V dropped 4 bases and J dropped 5 bases, with 19 bases sitting between them. CDR3 nucleotides: TGTGCCAGCAGTGTTCAATGGACAGCTCCCAGAGATACGCAGTATTTT. It codes for CASSVQWTAPRDTQYF.

The chain recombines TRBV9 with TRBJ2-2; TRBD1 matches 9 bases. CDR1 is SGDLS, CDR2 YYNGEE, per germline. V was pared by 3 bases and J by 2 bases, with 8 bases of the junction left unmatched. The CDR3 runs 17 residues. DNA for the CDR3: TGTGCCAGCAGCGCTACTCCGGGACAGGGCAACACCGGGGAGCTGTTTTTT. Residues: CASSATPGQGNTGELFF.

The V and J genes are TRBV9 and TRBJ2-7; 9 positions agree with TRBD2. CDR1 and CDR2 from the germline V gene are SGDLS and YYNGEE. CDR3 length: 15 residues. With 0 bases clipped from V and 3 bases from J, the junction kept 4 bases outside the gene matches. The CDR3 loop is CASSVATSGNYEQYF. The CDR3 DNA follows: TGTGCCAGCAGCGTAGCGACTAGCGGAAACTACGAGCAGTACTTC.

V and J are TRBV6-6 and TRBJ2-1; 10 bases are shared with TRBD2. Germline V gene sequence: CDR1 MNHNY, CDR2 SVGAGI (reference sequence). The CDR3 is 14 residues long. V shed 8 bases, J shed 10 bases, and the junction held 11 bases outside the gene matches. DNA for the CDR3: TGTGCCAGCCGAGGACTAGCGGTTTTGGGGGAGCAGTTCTTC. As protein: CASRGLAVLGEQFF.

J is TRBJ1-5 and V is TRBV4-1, with 8 bases fitting TRBD1. CDR1 and CDR2 from the germline V gene are MGHRA and YSYEKL. The trim removed 4 bases at V and 7 bases at J, leaving 3 bases unmatched. The CDR3 is 13 residues long. The CDR3 loop reads CASSLDRGQPQHF. CDR3 in DNA: TGCGCCAGCAGCCTAGACAGGGGACAGCCCCAGCATTTT.

This chain joins TRBV6-6 and TRBJ2-2; no clear D. The germline gives CDR1 MNHNY, CDR2 SVGAGI (reference sequence). V was pared by 0 bases and J by 8 bases, with 16 bases between. This CDR3 has 16 amino acids. CDR3 DNA: TGTGCCAGCAGTTACTCCTCCGCTCTTCAGACGGGGGAGCTGTTTTTT. The encoded protein is CASSYSSALQTGELFF.

The chain recombines TRBV18 with TRBJ2-3, with D perhaps matching TRBD2 (5 bases). Germline values: CDR1 KGHSH, CDR2 LQKENI. The CDR3 spans 16 residues. The V end lost 2 bases, the J end lost 0 bases, and 12 bases lay between the germline ends. This CDR3 is CASSPRPSSSTDTQYF. CDR3 coding DNA: TGTGCCAGCTCACCAAGGCCTAGCAGTAGCACAGATACGCAGTATTTT. Variable domain in full (rest from reference TRBV18 and TRBJ2-3): NAGVMQNPRHLVRRRGQEARLRCSPMKGHSHVYWYRQLPEEGLKFMVYLQKENIIDESGMPKERFSAEFPKEGPSILRIQQVVRGDSAAYFCASSPRPSSSTDTQYFGPGTRLTVL.

This chain links TRBV9 with TRBJ2-1; weak D call: TRBD2 (6 bases). This CDR3 is 15 amino acids long. The germline V gene encodes CDR1 SGDLS and CDR2 YYNGEE. Trimming removed 0 bases from V and 5 bases from J, with 12 bases in between. CDR3 coding DNA: TGTGCCAGCAGCGTAGGTGGCGGGGTAAACAATGAGCAGTTCTTC. As protein: CASSVGGGVNNEQFF.

Notes on this clone: In the same sample, other DNA sequences code for this CDR3. The chain recombines TRBV5-1 with TRBJ2-7; a possible D gene is TRBD1 (6 bases). Germline lookup yields CDR1 SGHRS and CDR2 YFSETQ. The V end lost 7 bases, the J end lost 3 bases, and 14 bases lay between the germline ends. This CDR3 contains 13 residues. The CDR3 is CASSYGQSYEQYF. The CDR3 DNA follows: TGCGCCAGCTCGTACGGACAGAGCTACGAGCAGTACTTC.

V is TRBV7-6 and J is TRBJ2-5; TRBD1 is a possible D gene (5 bases). Deletions cut 5 bases from V and 1 base from J, with 17 bases between. Per the germline V gene, CDR1 is SGHVS and CDR2 is FNYEAQ. The CDR3 totals 16 residues. The CDR3 is CASSADIYRTQETQYF. CDR3 sequence (DNA): TGTGCCAGCAGCGCCGATATTTACAGGACCCAAGAGACCCAGTACTTC.

V gene TRBV27 combines with J gene TRBJ1-4; D remains ambiguous. This CDR3 has 17 residues. V was shortened by 0 bases and J by 0 bases, with 11 bases between the two germline ends. CDR1 is MNHEY, CDR2 SMNVEV, per germline (reference sequence). This chain's CDR3 is CASSLSTERATNEKLFF. In DNA, the CDR3 is TGTGCCAGCAGTTTATCAACAGAGAGAGCAACTAATGAAAAACTGTTTTTT.

The chain carries TRBV27 and TRBJ2-7; TRBD1 or TRBD2 may be the D gene (5 bases each). V was shortened by 7 bases and J by 5 bases, with 9 bases between the two germline ends. CDR1 and CDR2 (germline): MNHEY, SMNVEV (reference sequence). The CDR3 contains 11 residues. Here the CDR3 reads CASILGDEQYF. CDR3 DNA sequence: TGTGCCAGCATCTTGGGGGACGAGCAGTACTTC.

The chain employs TRBV27 and TRBJ2-7; D unclear. CDR1 MNHEY and CDR2 SMNVEV come from the germline V gene (reference sequence). The CDR3 runs to 14 residues. The ends were cut back, 5 bases at V and 3 bases at J, with 14 bases in the middle. CDR3 in DNA: TGTGCCAGCAGTCTCCAGTCGGAGTTCTACGAGCAGTACTTC. Its translation is CASSLQSEFYEQYF.

This chain uses TRBV19 with TRBJ2-7; possible D gene TRBD1, 5 bases. V was cut by 5 bases and J by 0 bases, with 20 bases left in between. This CDR3 is 17 amino acids long. The germline V gene encodes CDR1 LNHDA and CDR2 SQIVND (reference sequence). The CDR3 bases are TGTGCCAGTAGTGCCCGTACTGTAGGGGCGAGCTCCTACGAGCAGTACTTC. This codes for CASSARTVGASSYEQYF. The full variable domain, its missing parts supplied by reference TRBV19 and TRBJ2-7, is DGGITQSPKYLFRKEGQNVTLSCEQNLNHDAMYWYRQDPGQGLRLIYYSQIVNDFQKGDIAEGYSVSREKKESFPLTVTSAQKNPTAFYLCASSARTVGASSYEQYFGPGTRLTVT.

A remark on this clone: This same CDR3 is encoded by further DNA sequences in the sample. The chain recombines TRBV27 with TRBJ2-7; 9 nucleotides agree with TRBD1. Germline CDR1 reads MNHEY; CDR2 reads SMNVEV (reference sequence). This CDR3 spans 13 amino acids. Trimming cost V 6 bases and J 2 bases; bases outside gene matches: 2. The CDR3 nucleotides are TGTGCCAGCAGGGACAGGGGAACCTACGAGCAGTACTTC. Its translation: CASRDRGTYEQYF.

The chain uses TRBV7-9 and TRBJ2-7, with 7 bases identical to TRBD1. With 9 bases clipped from V and 2 bases from J, the junction kept 10 bases outside the gene matches. This CDR3 comprises 14 residues. The germline CDR1 and CDR2 sequences are SEHNR and FQNEAQ (reference sequence). The CDR3 spells CASTPPQGPYEQYF. CDR3 coding DNA: TGTGCCAGTACCCCACCACAGGGGCCCTACGAGCAGTACTTC.

This chain connects TRBV7-9 to TRBJ2-6; D is unclear. V was clipped by 8 bases and J by 0 bases, with 2 bases between them. Per the germline V gene, CDR1 is SEHNR and CDR2 is FQNEAQ (reference sequence). The CDR3 is 12 residues long. The CDR3 DNA reads as TGTGCCAGCCCCTCTGGGGCCAACGTCCTGACTTTC. This encodes CASPSGANVLTF.

The CDR3 DNA reads as TGTGCCAGCAGTCCAGACAGGGGAAGCTACAATGAGCAGTTCTTC. Translated, it gives CASSPDRGSYNEQFF. The rearrangement uses TRBV6-5 and TRBJ2-1, with 8 bases that match TRBD1. The CDR3 spans 15 residues. The V gene end was trimmed by 5 bases and the J gene end by 3 bases; junction bases not matched to a gene: 6. The germline V gene encodes CDR1 MNHEY and CDR2 SVGAGI.

The chain couples TRBV7-8 to TRBJ1-1; D is ambiguous. The CDR3 has 15 residues. V was trimmed by 1 base and J by 0 bases, leaving 9 bases between them. Germline CDR1 is SGHVS and CDR2 is FQNEAQ. Written as DNA, the CDR3 is TGTGCCAGCAGCTTAGGGGTCAGCATGAACACTGAAGCTTTCTTT. Amino acids: CASSLGVSMNTEAFF.

The V call is TRBV5-1, the J call TRBJ2-2; D possibly corresponds to TRBD2 (6 bases). This CDR3 has 16 residues. The germline CDR1 and CDR2 sequences are SGHRS and YFSETQ. Trimming stripped 2 bases from V and 4 bases from J, with 15 bases between. In DNA, the CDR3 is TGCGCCAGCAGCTTCGGGTCCCGGGGGTGCACCGGGGAGCTGTTTTTT. Amino acid sequence: CASSFGSRGCTGELFF.